This T cell receptor (beta chain) was found in a study of T cells in Graves' hyperthyroidism and ophthalmopathy. Whole-study findings and limits: From stable hyperthyroidism, ophthalmopathy was set apart by a 13 V-J model.

This CDR3 has 14 residues. CDR1 and CDR2 (germline): DFQATT, SNEGSKA (reference sequence). With 6 bases removed from V and 3 bases from J, the gap between germline ends came to 14 bases. Amplification of TCR beta CDR3 regions used RNA as the template. Initially, a first-round RT-PCR of the TCR CDR3 employed the HTBI primer set. TCRdb ran MiXCR on the multiplex PCR reads and lists one entry per CDR3 protein. The sample includes 300,000 to 450,000 distinct CDR3 sequences, about 15% of them seen just once. As concerns this clonotype: Antigen: not known.

The chain couples TRBV20-1 to TRBJ2-2, with D uncertain. This receptor was identified in a woman aged 60-75 years with Graves' hyperthyroidism. The specimen sequenced was blood. DNA for the CDR3: TGCAGTGCGAAGGGAACGCAGGACACCGGGGAGCTGTTTTTT. As protein: CSAKGTQDTGELFF.